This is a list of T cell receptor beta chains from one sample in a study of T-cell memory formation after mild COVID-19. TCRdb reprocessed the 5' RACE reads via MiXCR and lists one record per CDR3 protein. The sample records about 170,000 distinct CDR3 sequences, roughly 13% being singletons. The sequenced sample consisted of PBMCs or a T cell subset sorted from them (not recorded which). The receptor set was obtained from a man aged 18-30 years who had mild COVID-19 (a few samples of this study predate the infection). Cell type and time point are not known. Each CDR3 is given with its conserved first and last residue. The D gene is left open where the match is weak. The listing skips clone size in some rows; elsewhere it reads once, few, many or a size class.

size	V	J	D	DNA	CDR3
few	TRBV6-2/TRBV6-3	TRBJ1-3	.	TGTGCCAGCAGTAACCTGATGAGCTCTGGAAACACCATATATTTT	CASSNLMSSGNTIYF
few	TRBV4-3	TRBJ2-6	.	TGCGCCAGCAGCCAAGTAGTCTTGGTTGGCGGGGCCAACGTCCTGACTTTC	CASSQVVLVGGANVLTF
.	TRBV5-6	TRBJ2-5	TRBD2	TGTGCCAGCAGCTTCGGCGAGCGGGGGGCAGAGACCCAGTACTTC	CASSFGERGAETQYF
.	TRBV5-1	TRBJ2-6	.	TGCGCCAGCAAAAAAGAAGACGTCCTGACTTTC	CASKKEDVLTF
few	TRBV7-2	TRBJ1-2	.	TGTGCCAGCAGCTCCGGGACAACCGACTATGGCTACACCTTC	CASSSGTTDYGYTF
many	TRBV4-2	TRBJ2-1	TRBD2	TGTGCCAGCAGCCAAGGAGCGGGGGGGCTTGATGAGCAGTTCTTC	CASSQGAGGLDEQFF
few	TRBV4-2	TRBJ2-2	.	TGTGCCAGCAGCCAAGAGTACCAGCAGGTCACCGGGGAGCTGTTTTTT	CASSQEYQQVTGELFF
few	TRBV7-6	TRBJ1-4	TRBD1	TGTGCCAGCAGCTTAGGGACAGGGTATGAAAAACTGTTTTTT	CASSLGTGYEKLFF
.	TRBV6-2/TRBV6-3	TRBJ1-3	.	TGTGCCAGCAGCCCTGGAGGGATAGACACCATATATTTT	CASSPGGIDTIYF
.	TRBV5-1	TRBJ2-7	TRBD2	TGCGCCAGCAGCGCGCGGGGGACCTCCTACGAGCAGTACTTC	CASSARGTSYEQYF
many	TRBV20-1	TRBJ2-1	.	TGCAGTGCTAGGGGCAGGATATCCTACAATGAGCAGTTCTTC	CSARGRISYNEQFF
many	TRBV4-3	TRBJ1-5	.	TGCGCCAGCAGCCAAGAGGTCGCTCAGCCCCAGCATTTT	CASSQEVAQPQHF
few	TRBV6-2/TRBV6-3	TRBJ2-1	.	TGTGCCAGCAGTTCGCTGGGGGGGCCCGAGCAGTTCTTC	CASSSLGGPEQFF
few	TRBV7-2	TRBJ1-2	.	TGTGCCAGCAGCTTAGAGGCAGTTGGGAGAGACTATGGCTACACCTTC	CASSLEAVGRDYGYTF
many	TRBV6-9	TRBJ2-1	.	TGTGCCAGCAGTTATTCAGTAGGGGGTCATGAGCAGTTCTTC	CASSYSVGGHEQFF
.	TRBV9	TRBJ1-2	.	TGTGCCAGCAGCGTAGACCCCAAGGGGGGTTATGGCTACACCTTC	CASSVDPKGGYGYTF
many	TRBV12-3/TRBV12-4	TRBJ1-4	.	TGTGCCAGCAGTTTGCGTGCAACTAATGAAAAACTGTTTTTT	CASSLRATNEKLFF
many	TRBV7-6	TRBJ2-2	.	TGTGCCAGCAGCGACGCACCGGTGAACACCGGGGAGCTGTTTTTT	CASSDAPVNTGELFF
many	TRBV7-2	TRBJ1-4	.	TGTGCCAGCAGCTTTAAGCCGGGACAAGAGGAAAAACTGTTTTTT	CASSFKPGQEEKLFF
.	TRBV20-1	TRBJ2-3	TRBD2	TGCAGTGCCCGGGGACTAGCGGACACGCAGTATTTT	CSARGLADTQYF
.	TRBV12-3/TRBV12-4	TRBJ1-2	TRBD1	TGTGCCAGCAGGGGACAGGGAAGGAGCTATGGCTACACCTTC	CASRGQGRSYGYTF
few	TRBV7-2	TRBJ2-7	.	TGTGCCAGCAGCTTATGGGAGAGCTCCTACGAGCAGTACTTC	CASSLWESSYEQYF
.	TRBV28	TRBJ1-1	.	TGTGCCAGCAGGATTCGTGACACTGAAGCTTTCTTT	CASRIRDTEAFF
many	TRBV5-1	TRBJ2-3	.	TGCGCCAGCAGCTTGGAAGATACGCAGTATTTT	CASSLEDTQYF
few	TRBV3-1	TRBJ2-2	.	TGTGCCAGCAGCCAAGGGGCGGTCCCGGGGACCGGGGAGCTGTTTTTT	CASSQGAVPGTGELFF
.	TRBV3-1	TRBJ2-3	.	TGTGCCAGCAGCCGGTTGAGAACAGATACGCAGTATTTT	CASSRLRTDTQYF
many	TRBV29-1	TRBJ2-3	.	TGCAGCGTTGAGGGGAAGGTGACAGATACGCAGTATTTT	CSVEGKVTDTQYF
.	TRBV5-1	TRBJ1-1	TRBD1	TGCGCCAGCAGCTTTGTGACAGGGCTACCGAACACTGAAGCTTTCTTT	CASSFVTGLPNTEAFF
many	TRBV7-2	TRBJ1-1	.	TGTGCCAGCACCTTTCAGGGGCTGACTGAAGCTTTCTTT	CASTFQGLTEAFF
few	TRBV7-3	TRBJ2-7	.	TGTGCCAGCAGCCTAGATCCAGACTACGAGCAGTACTTC	CASSLDPDYEQYF
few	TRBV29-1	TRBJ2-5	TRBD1	TGCAGCGTTCAACAGGGGTGGGAGACCCAGTACTTC	CSVQQGWETQYF
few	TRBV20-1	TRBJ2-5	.	TGCATTGCTAGAGGCGGTCGGGGAACCCAAGAGACCCAGTACTTC	CIARGGRGTQETQYF
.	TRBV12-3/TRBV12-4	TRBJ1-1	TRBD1	TGTGCCAGCAGACCCAGGACAGGATCAAGGGGAGCTTTCTTT	CASRPRTGSRGAFF
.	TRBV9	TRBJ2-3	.	TGTGCCAGCAGCGTAGACCCCCCAGGCAGCGCAGATACGCAGTATTTT	CASSVDPPGSADTQYF
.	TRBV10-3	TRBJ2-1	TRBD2	TGTGCCATCAGTAGGGGAGGGCTCAGCAATGAGCAGTTCTTC	CAISRGGLSNEQFF
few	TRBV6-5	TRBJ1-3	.	TGTGCCAGCAGTTATTTGCAGGCGGGGGCTGGAAACACCATATATTTT	CASSYLQAGAGNTIYF
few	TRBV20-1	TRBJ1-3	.	TGCAGTGCTAGAGATAGCGGGAACTCTGGAAACACCATATATTTT	CSARDSGNSGNTIYF
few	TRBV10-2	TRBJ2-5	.	TGCGCCAGCACAGGATTTGGGACTGGCCAAGAGACCCAGTACTTC	CASTGFGTGQETQYF
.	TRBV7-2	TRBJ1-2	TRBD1	TGTGCCAGCAGCTTACTGGCAGGGGGGGGATATGGCTACACCTTC	CASSLLAGGGYGYTF
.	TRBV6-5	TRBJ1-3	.	TGTGCCAGCAAGGCGAGCCGATCTGGAAACACCATATATTTT	CASKASRSGNTIYF
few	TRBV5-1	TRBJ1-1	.	TGCGCCAGCAGCCTGGGGGGCGTGTCCGAAGCTTTCTTT	CASSLGGVSEAFF
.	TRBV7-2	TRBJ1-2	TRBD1	TGTGCCAGCAGCCGTGACAGGGGCAATGGCTACACCTTC	CASSRDRGNGYTF
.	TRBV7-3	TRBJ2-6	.	TGTGCCAGCAGCGGAGACTCTGGGGCCAACGTCCTGACTTTC	CASSGDSGANVLTF
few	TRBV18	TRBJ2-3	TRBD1	TGTGCCAGCTCCGTCGTAGGACAGGGAATAGATACGCAGTATTTT	CASSVVGQGIDTQYF
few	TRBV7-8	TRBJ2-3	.	TGTGCCAGCAGAGTTGTAGGGGGCACAGATACGCAGTATTTT	CASRVVGGTDTQYF
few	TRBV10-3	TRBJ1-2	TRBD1	TGTGCCATCACTGCGGACAGGACCTATGGTGGCTACACCTTC	CAITADRTYGGYTF
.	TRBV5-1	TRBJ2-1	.	TGCGCCAGCAGCGCCTCGAGACCGTCGCTGGAGCAGTTCTTC	CASSASRPSLEQFF